Listed below are T cell receptor beta chains from one sample, sequenced in a study of Tregs in tolerant kidney transplant recipients. This table comes from immunoSEQ multiplex PCR, and its TCRdb copy is limited to in-frame clones, with some not included. Of about 110,000 clones listed, 90% are singletons. This sample comprised CD4+ T cells from blood, obtained before the transplant. These receptors came from a human donor who received a combined kidney and bone marrow transplant. The CDR3 runs from the conserved cysteine through the conserved F or W. D genes are given only for firm matches. The size of a clone is reported for some rows only, either as once, few or many, or as a class for expanded clones.

J gene: TRBJ2-1; clone size: .; D gene: .; V gene: TRBV7-2; CDR3 protein: CASSLTYRVNEQFF; CDR3 DNA: TGTGCCAGCAGCTTAACTTACAGGGTCAATGAGCAGTTCTTC
J gene: TRBJ2-7; clone size: .; D gene: TRBD1; V gene: TRBV29-1; CDR3 protein: CSALTGDSYEQYF; CDR3 DNA: TGCAGCGCCCTGACAGGGGACTCCTACGAGCAGTACTTC
J gene: TRBJ2-7; clone size: .; D gene: .; V gene: TRBV25-1; CDR3 protein: CASSDQGGTQLSYEQYF; CDR3 DNA: TGTGCCAGCAGTGACCAGGGCGGGACGCAACTCTCCTACGAGCAGTACTTC
J gene: TRBJ1-2; clone size: .; D gene: .; V gene: TRBV6-6; CDR3 protein: CASSYGGSSNYGYTF; CDR3 DNA: TGTGCCAGCAGTTACGGGGGCAGCTCAAACTATGGCTACACCTTC
J gene: TRBJ1-4; clone size: .; D gene: .; V gene: TRBV6-1; CDR3 protein: CASSEFLGGATNEKLFF; CDR3 DNA: TGTGCCAGCAGTGAATTTTTAGGCGGCGCAACTAATGAAAAACTGTTTTTT
J gene: TRBJ2-1; clone size: once; D gene: TRBD2; V gene: TRBV10-1; CDR3 protein: CASSETSGSSYNEQFF; CDR3 DNA: TGCGCCAGCAGTGAGACTAGCGGGAGCTCCTACAATGAGCAGTTCTTC
J gene: TRBJ1-5; clone size: .; D gene: .; V gene: TRBV5-1; CDR3 protein: CASSLVGGLPSRQPQHF; CDR3 DNA: TGCGCCAGCAGCTTGGTTGGGGGGTTACCGTCCAGGCAGCCCCAGCATTTT
J gene: TRBJ2-3; clone size: .; D gene: TRBD1; V gene: TRBV6-4; CDR3 protein: CASSKGNRGQDTQYF; CDR3 DNA: TGTGCCAGCAGTAAAGGGAACAGGGGGCAAGATACGCAGTATTTT
J gene: TRBJ1-2; clone size: .; D gene: TRBD1; V gene: TRBV19; CDR3 protein: CASSMLDRDDYGYTF; CDR3 DNA: TGTGCCAGTAGTATGCTTGACAGGGACGATTATGGCTACACCTTC
J gene: TRBJ1-1; clone size: .; D gene: TRBD1; V gene: TRBV11-2; CDR3 protein: CASSPRTGNTEAFF; CDR3 DNA: TGTGCCAGCAGCCCCCGGACAGGGAACACTGAAGCTTTCTTT